This record concerns one T cell receptor beta chain sequence. A junction boundary mismatches the germline segment, possibly from a read error. From unsorted bulk tissue weighing roughly 19-32 mg, DNA and RNA were co-extracted. Chronic HBV infection affected patients, none of whom had received treatment. Synthesis of TCR beta cDNA was carried out from 500 ng total RNA with a constant-region primer. Library construction for TCR beta comprised three nested multiplex PCR rounds performed with slightly modified ARM-PCR. It was with TRBV1-TRBV30 forward primers and a C-beta reverse primer that the first two PCR rounds were run, at around 11 cycles each. TCRdb itself ran the multiplex PCR reads through MiXCR, one entry per CDR3 protein. This sample yields roughly 30,000 distinct CDR3 sequences, of which 76% are seen a single time; roughly a third belongs to the top ten. This CDR3 region has 13 residues. Germline V gene data show CDR1 as MGHRA and CDR2 as YSYEKL.

This sample stems from a study of tumor-infiltrating lymphocytes in primary liver carcinoma. The chain has TRBV4-1 and TRBJ2-1; D is undetermined. This TCR was recovered from a man aged 40-50 years with primary liver carcinoma and hepatitis B virus infection. The material sequenced was liver tumor tissue from sampling region 5. Subset of the sample: tumor region T5, tumor centre. CDR3 nucleotide sequence: TGCACCAGCAGCCCAGGAGTCCGAGGTGAGCAATTCTTC. It codes for CTSSPGVRGEQFF.